This TCR beta chain was obtained from a study of patients and donors after allogeneic stem cell transplantation. V shed 6 bases and J 3 bases; nucleotides not matched to a gene: 7. The CDR3 loop spans 15 amino acids. Using its own MiXCR run on the RT-PCR reads, TCRdb lists one record per CDR3 protein. The data contain some 960,000 distinct CDR3 sequences, roughly 18% of them singletons. This clonotype was picked up a small number of times. The sequence was collected from a human donor who was either an allogeneic HSCT recipient or a stem cell or donor lymphocyte infusion donor (not recorded which). It is not recorded whose cells these are; they may come from a transplant donor. The V call is TRBV12-3 or TRBV12-4, the J call TRBJ1-1, with 10 bases aligning to TRBD1. Sample: blood, either unsorted or a sorted T cell fraction (not recorded which). CDR3: CASRTRDRGYTEAFF. CDR3 nucleotides: TGTGCCAGCAGAACAAGGGACAGGGGATACACTGAAGCTTTCTTT.